This is a list of T cell receptor beta chains from one sample in a study of cytomegalovirus exposure and HLA in healthy donors. Assay: immunoSEQ multiplex PCR; the TCRdb copy retains only in-frame clones and omits some. The table shows some 130,000 clones, with 55% to 75% occurring only once. Source material: PBMCs. These receptors were collected from a man aged 25-45 years in good health and CMV-seropositive. CDR3s include the opening cysteine and the closing phenylalanine or tryptophan. The order of the fields is V gene, J gene, clone size, D gene, CDR3 protein, CDR3 DNA. The D gene is left open where the match is weak. Size tells how often a clone was seen (once, few, many) or the class of an expanded clone, and some rows leave it out.

V: TRBV7-8
J: TRBJ2-2
size: .
D: .
CDR3: CASSLGVGGELFF
DNA: TGTGCCAGCAGCCTCGGGGTCGGGGGGGAGCTGTTTTTT

V: TRBV7-3
J: TRBJ2-1
size: .
D: TRBD2
CDR3: CASSLTQREKRNEQFF
DNA: TGTGCCAGCAGCTTAACCCAGCGGGAGAAGCGGAATGAGCAGTTCTTC

V: TRBV7-2
J: TRBJ2-7
size: .
D: TRBD2
CDR3: CASSSGGAYKSHEQYF
DNA: TGTGCCAGCAGCTCCGGGGGGGCATACAAATCCCACGAGCAGTACTTC

V: TRBV27
J: TRBJ2-7
size: .
D: .
CDR3: CASSLGGNAARRYF
DNA: TGTGCCAGCAGTTTAGGGGGGAATGCCGCTCGGCGGTACTTC

V: TRBV9
J: TRBJ2-1
size: .
D: .
CDR3: CASSPYAGPGQQFF
DNA: TGTGCCAGCAGCCCATACGCGGGGCCGGGGCAGCAGTTCTTC

V: TRBV6-1
J: TRBJ1-1
size: few
D: TRBD1
CDR3: CASRETGATEAFF
DNA: TGTGCCAGCAGAGAAACAGGGGCCACTGAAGCTTTCTTT

V: TRBV4-3
J: TRBJ2-1
size: .
D: TRBD2
CDR3: CASSQESLAGVYNEQFF
DNA: TGCGCCAGCAGCCAAGAATCGCTAGCGGGAGTGTATAATGAGCAGTTCTTC

V: TRBV7-8
J: TRBJ1-1
size: .
D: .
CDR3: CASSFRQIMNTEAFF
DNA: TGTGCCAGCAGCTTCCGACAGATCATGAACACTGAAGCTTTCTTT

V: TRBV27
J: TRBJ2-1
size: .
D: TRBD2
CDR3: CASSVYPLLAGGMYEQFF
DNA: TGTGCCAGCAGTGTATACCCCCTTCTAGCGGGAGGGATGTATGAGCAGTTCTTC

V: TRBV6-6
J: TRBJ2-7
size: .
D: TRBD1
CDR3: CASSLDRGLYF
DNA: TGTGCCAGCAGTTTAGACAGGGGGCTGTACTTC

V: TRBV12-5
J: TRBJ2-3
size: .
D: .
CDR3: CASGLVHPDSSTDTQYF
DNA: TGTGCTAGTGGTTTGGTACACCCGGACAGTAGCACAGATACGCAGTATTTT

V: TRBV6-1
J: TRBJ1-5
size: .
D: TRBD1
CDR3: CASSLGTVPSPQHF
DNA: TGTGCCAGCAGCCTCGGGACAGTCCCTTCGCCCCAGCATTTT

V: TRBV11-2
J: TRBJ1-1
size: once
D: .
CDR3: CASSLGRGGLGNTEAFF
DNA: TGTGCCAGCAGCTTGGGCAGGGGAGGGTTGGGGAACACTGAAGCTTTCTTT

V: TRBV25-1
J: TRBJ1-6
size: .
D: TRBD1
CDR3: CASSAGQGANSPLHF
DNA: TGTGCCAGCAGTGCGGGACAGGGAGCTAATTCACCCCTCCACTTT

V: TRBV7-9
J: TRBJ2-1
size: .
D: TRBD2
CDR3: CASSSPTAGDNEQFF
DNA: TGTGCCAGCAGCTCCCCTACAGCGGGAGACAATGAGCAGTTCTTC

V: TRBV4-3
J: TRBJ2-5
size: .
D: TRBD2
CDR3: CASSRLTGSGSSQETQYF
DNA: TGCGCCAGCAGCCGCCTAACGGGTAGCGGGAGTAGCCAAGAGACCCAGTACTTC

V: TRBV19
J: TRBJ2-5
size: .
D: .
CDR3: CASRSGDYQETQYF
DNA: TGTGCCAGTCGATCGGGGGACTACCAAGAGACCCAGTACTTC

V: TRBV10-1
J: TRBJ1-3
size: .
D: .
CDR3: CASSQTVEGNTIYF
DNA: TGCGCCAGCAGCCAGACAGTGGAGGGAAACACCATATATTTT

V: TRBV4-2
J: TRBJ1-2
size: few
D: .
CDR3: CASSPSLTGSYGYTF
DNA: TGTGCCAGCAGCCCGTCCCTCACGGGGAGCTATGGCTACACCTTC

V: TRBV4-3
J: TRBJ2-3
size: .
D: TRBD2
CDR3: CASSQASGGPDTQYF
DNA: TGCGCCAGCAGCCAGGCTAGCGGAGGACCAGATACGCAGTATTTT

V: TRBV6-5
J: TRBJ2-7
size: .
D: TRBD1
CDR3: CASSRGTVLREQYF
DNA: TGTGCCAGCAGTCGTGGGACAGTTCTTCGTGAGCAGTACTTC

V: TRBV5-8
J: TRBJ2-4
size: once
D: .
CDR3: CASSFIAVAKNIQYF
DNA: TGTGCCAGCAGCTTTATAGCGGTAGCCAAAAACATTCAGTACTTC

V: TRBV27
J: TRBJ1-5
size: .
D: .
CDR3: CASSYITGLGNQPQHF
DNA: TGTGCCAGCAGTTACATAACAGGGTTGGGCAATCAGCCCCAGCATTTT

V: TRBV10-3
J: TRBJ1-1
size: few
D: .
CDR3: CAISVGELAMNTEAFF
DNA: TGTGCCATCAGTGTTGGGGAGCTAGCTATGAACACTGAAGCTTTCTTT

V: TRBV18
J: TRBJ1-1
size: .
D: TRBD1
CDR3: CASSPGGQGSNEAFF
DNA: TGTGCCAGCTCACCAGGAGGACAGGGCTCTAATGAAGCTTTCTTT

V: TRBV4-3
J: TRBJ2-7
size: .
D: .
CDR3: CASSQEYGRSNYEQYF
DNA: TGCGCCAGCAGCCAAGAATACGGGAGATCCAACTACGAGCAGTACTTC

V: TRBV27
J: TRBJ2-7
size: .
D: TRBD2
CDR3: CASSPGLVGYEQYF
DNA: TGTGCCAGCAGTCCGGGACTAGTAGGATACGAGCAGTACTTC

V: TRBV10-3
J: TRBJ1-1
size: few
D: .
CDR3: CAISEWAGPQYTEAFF
DNA: TGTGCCATCAGTGAGTGGGCGGGCCCCCAATACACTGAAGCTTTCTTT

V: TRBV10-3
J: TRBJ2-6
size: .
D: TRBD1
CDR3: CATDPGQGISGANVLTF
DNA: TGTGCCACCGACCCGGGACAGGGAATTTCTGGGGCCAACGTCCTGACTTTC

V: TRBV30
J: TRBJ2-7
size: .
D: .
CDR3: CAWSYSSYEQYF
DNA: TGTGCCTGGAGTTACAGCTCCTACGAGCAGTACTTC

V: TRBV19
J: TRBJ2-7
size: once
D: TRBD2
CDR3: CASSWQGGSGTYEQYF
DNA: TGTGCCAGTAGTTGGCAGGGAGGTAGCGGGACCTACGAGCAGTACTTC

V: TRBV10-3
J: TRBJ2-1
size: few
D: .
CDR3: CAISAVTSRSSYNEQFF
DNA: TGTGCCATCAGTGCCGTAACGAGTCGGAGCTCCTACAATGAGCAGTTCTTC

V: TRBV5-4
J: TRBJ2-2
size: once
D: .
CDR3: CASSLYSNTGELFF
DNA: TGTGCCAGCAGCTTGTACTCGAACACCGGGGAGCTGTTTTTT

V: TRBV2
J: TRBJ2-3
size: .
D: TRBD2
CDR3: CASALAGITDTQYF
DNA: TGTGCCAGCGCACTAGCGGGGATCACAGATACGCAGTATTTT

V: TRBV6-1
J: TRBJ1-2
size: .
D: .
CDR3: CASSEGGTIYGYTF
DNA: TGTGCCAGCAGTGAAGGAGGGACTATCTATGGCTACACCTTC

V: TRBV7-9
J: TRBJ2-7
size: few
D: .
CDR3: CASSSNRDGWEDEQYF
DNA: TGTGCCAGCAGCTCCAACCGGGACGGCTGGGAGGACGAGCAGTACTTC

V: TRBV18
J: TRBJ2-5
size: .
D: .
CDR3: CASSPMVGAVQETQYF
DNA: TGTGCCAGCTCACCGATGGTGGGAGCGGTTCAAGAGACCCAGTACTTC

V: TRBV28
J: TRBJ2-1
size: .
D: .
CDR3: CASSLELTEQFF
DNA: TGTGCCAGCAGTTTGGAGTTGACCGAGCAGTTCTTC

V: TRBV18
J: TRBJ2-1
size: .
D: .
CDR3: CASSPLDELAVQFF
DNA: TGTGCCAGCTCACCACTCGATGAACTTGCGGTGCAGTTCTTC

V: TRBV11-2
J: TRBJ2-7
size: few
D: TRBD2
CDR3: CASSRALASSYEQYF
DNA: TGTGCCAGCAGCCGTGCACTAGCGAGCTCCTACGAGCAGTACTTC

V: TRBV29-1
J: TRBJ2-5
size: .
D: .
CDR3: CSVARAQETQYF
DNA: TGCAGCGTTGCGCGAGCACAAGAGACCCAGTACTTC

V: TRBV6-5
J: TRBJ2-1
size: .
D: TRBD2
CDR3: CASSYSGTTLNEQFF
DNA: TGTGCCAGCAGTTATAGCGGGACTACACTCAATGAGCAGTTCTTC

V: TRBV4-3
J: TRBJ2-2
size: medium-sized
D: .
CDR3: CASGSLGSVTGELFF
DNA: TGCGCCAGCGGTTCGTTAGGGAGTGTGACCGGGGAGCTGTTTTTT

V: TRBV15
J: TRBJ1-4
size: once
D: .
CDR3: CATSREEDEKLFF
DNA: TGTGCCACCAGCAGAGAGGAGGACGAAAAACTGTTTTTT

V: TRBV2
J: TRBJ2-5
size: .
D: TRBD1
CDR3: CASSDLTGVIGETQYF
DNA: TGTGCCAGCAGTGATCTTACAGGGGTCATCGGCGAGACCCAGTACTTC

V: TRBV10-3
J: TRBJ1-1
size: .
D: .
CDR3: CAISEPTGHLNTEAFF
DNA: TGTGCCATCAGTGAGCCGACAGGCCACCTGAACACTGAAGCTTTCTTT

V: TRBV7-6
J: TRBJ2-3
size: .
D: TRBD2
CDR3: CASSPLWGGSSTDTQYF
DNA: TGTGCCAGCAGTCCCCTCTGGGGCGGGAGTAGCACAGATACGCAGTATTTT